The clone carrying this TCR beta chain was detected only a few times. MiXCR, run by TCRdb on the RT-PCR reads, gives a single entry per CDR3 protein. The sample consists of about a million distinct CDR3 sequences, roughly 18% of them appearing once. This record comes from a study of patients and donors after allogeneic stem cell transplantation. The specimen sequenced was blood, either unsorted or a sorted T cell fraction (not recorded which). This sequence originates from a human donor who was either an allogeneic HSCT recipient or a stem cell or donor lymphocyte infusion donor (not recorded which). It is not recorded whose cells these are; they may come from a transplant donor.

The CDR3 loop is CASSRTASGATDTQYF. In DNA, the CDR3 is TGTGCCAGCAGCCGAACCGCTAGCGGAGCAACAGATACGCAGTATTTT. The rearrangement links TRBV6-2 or TRBV6-3 to TRBJ2-3, with TRBD2 matching over 7 bases. CDR3 length: 16 amino acids. The germline gives CDR1 MNHEY, CDR2 SVGEGT. The J segment lost 3 bases and the V segment lost 6 bases, leaving 12 bases of the junction unmatched.